The 14 T cell receptor beta chains reported below all come from one sample, sequenced in a study of sequential checkpoint blockade in melanoma. The sample's treatment: randomized to nivolumab then ipilimumab (arm A) or the reverse (arm B). Assay used: immunoSEQ multiplex PCR; TCRdb lists only in-frame clones, some missing. The data show about 35,000 clones, 84% seen once. The material sequenced was CD8+ T cells sorted from blood (inferred from file names), taken from a patient given nivolumab and ipilimumab in sequence. Receptors were obtained from a human donor with melanoma.

The chain combines TRBV27 with TRBJ1-2; 8 bases align to TRBD1. The germline V gene has CDR1 MNHEY and CDR2 SMNVEV (reference sequence). This CDR3 has 15 amino acids. Germline trimming cut 6 bases from V and 2 bases from J; bases unmatched to any gene: 8. CDR3 in DNA: TGTGCCAGCAGCCAGCTCGGACAGGGAAACTATGGCTACACCTTC. It is translated as CASSQLGQGNYGYTF.

This chain connects TRBV6-1 to TRBJ2-7; D is perhaps TRBD1 (6 bases). The CDR3 contains 14 residues. Germline V gene data show CDR1 as MNHNS and CDR2 as SASEGT. The V end lost 4 bases, the J end lost 2 bases, and 12 bases lay between the germline ends. Written as DNA, the CDR3 is TGTGCCAGCAGTGTTTACAGGGCCCCCTACGAGCAGTACTTC. Its translation is CASSVYRAPYEQYF.

The rearrangement uses TRBV5-4 and TRBJ1-2; 7 positions match TRBD1. In germline, CDR1 is SGHNT, CDR2 YYREEE (reference sequence). The CDR3 consists of 15 residues. V shed 0 bases and J 7 bases; nucleotides not matched to a gene: 9. The CDR3 here is CASSLATGSVGGYTF. For the CDR3, the DNA is TGTGCCAGCAGCTTGGCGACAGGGTCAGTAGGTGGCTACACCTTC.

The V call is TRBV15, the J call TRBJ1-3; perhaps TRBD1 as D (6 bases). The CDR3 loop spans 16 amino acids. CDR1 and CDR2 (germline): LNHNV, YYDKDF (reference sequence). V was shortened by 0 bases and J by 2 bases, with 11 bases between the two germline ends. The CDR3 here is CATSRERGITGNTIYF. CDR3 nucleotides: TGTGCCACCAGCAGAGAAAGGGGGATAACTGGAAACACCATATATTTT. Together with reference TRBV15 and TRBJ1-3, the CDR3 gives the full variable domain: DAMVIQNPRYQVTQFGKPVTLSCSQTLNHNVMYWYQQKSSQAPKLLFHYYDKDFNNEADTPDNFQSRRPNTSFCFLDIRSPGLGDTAMYLCATSRERGITGNTIYFGEGSWLTVV.

The chain recombines TRBV30 with TRBJ1-1; TRBD1 matches 7 bases. The V gene's germline CDR1 is GTSNPN and CDR2 SVGIG (reference sequence). The ends lost 0 bases at V and 1 base at J; junction bases unmatched: 8. CDR3 length: 16 residues. Written as DNA, the CDR3 is TGTGCCTGGAGTGTACCGGCTAACAGGGGGAACACTGAAGCTTTCTTT. Its protein product is CAWSVPANRGNTEAFF.

The chain recombines TRBV6-5 with TRBJ2-5; D perhaps matches TRBD1 (5 bases). The last part of the DNA fits TRBJ2-7 better; the J call may be wrong. The germline CDR1 and CDR2 sequences are MNHEY and SVGAGI. This CDR3 has 13 amino acids. The CDR3 loop is CASSLTESYEQYF. In DNA form, the CDR3 reads TGTGCCAGCAGTTTGACAGAATCCTACGAGCAGTACTTC.

This chain joins TRBV19 and TRBJ1-1; weak D call: TRBD1 (6 bases). V shed 6 bases and J shed 1 base, with 12 bases lying between them. Germline CDR1 reads LNHDA; CDR2 reads SQIVND (reference sequence). The CDR3 has 14 residues. The CDR3 here is CASSRGGPNTEAFF. CDR3 nucleotide sequence: TGTGCCAGTAGCCGCGGGGGCCCGAACACTGAAGCTTTCTTT.

J is TRBJ1-2 and V is TRBV6-5; a possible D gene is TRBD1 (5 bases). The CDR3 is made up of 14 amino acids. The V gene's germline CDR1 is MNHEY and CDR2 SVGAGI. V lost 0 bases, J lost 4 bases, and 9 bases lay in between. The CDR3 loop reads CASSYSEGSYGYTF. The CDR3 DNA reads TGTGCCAGCAGTTACTCGGAGGGGAGCTATGGCTACACCTTC.

V is TRBV29-1 and J is TRBJ2-2; 7 nucleotides agree with TRBD2. Germline CDR1 is SQVTM and CDR2 is ANQGSEA. CDR3 length: 17 amino acids. Trimming at V came to 1 base and at J to 3 bases, leaving 11 bases not matched to a gene. This chain's CDR3 is CSVEGGSRLDHTGELFF. The CDR3 region has the DNA TGCAGCGTTGAAGGCGGGAGTCGGTTGGATCACACCGGGGAGCTGTTTTTT.

This chain joins TRBV2 and TRBJ2-3; 8 nucleotides align to TRBD1. The CDR3 consists of 15 residues. The junction had 6 bases not matched to a gene; V was cut back by 7 bases and J by 0 bases. Germline assignment: CDR1 SNHLY and CDR2 FYNNEI. CDR3 region: CASTDRDRSTDTQYF. For the CDR3, the DNA is TGTGCCAGCACTGACCGGGACAGGAGCACAGATACGCAGTATTTT.

The CDR3 bases are TGCGCCAGCAGCGACGGACAGGGGAACCACGAGCAGTACTTC. Its protein product is CASSDGQGNHEQYF. V and J are TRBV5-1 and TRBJ2-7, with 9 bases lining up with TRBD1. The CDR3 contains 14 residues. With 4 bases clipped from V and 5 bases from J, the junction kept 7 bases outside the gene matches. CDR1 is SGHRS, CDR2 YFSETQ, per germline.

This clone appeared once. The CDR3 loop reads CASSPRLAVYNEQFF. CDR3 bases: TGTGCCAGCAGCCCAAGACTAGCGGTTTACAATGAGCAGTTCTTC. J is TRBJ2-1 and V is TRBV7-9, with 9 bases fitting TRBD2. The CDR3 consists of 15 residues. Germline V lookup: CDR1 SEHNR, CDR2 FQNEAQ (reference sequence). The junction had 6 bases not matched to a gene; V was cut back by 5 bases and J by 4 bases.

The V call is TRBV19, the J call TRBJ2-7; possible D gene TRBD1, 6 bases. Trimming cost V 5 bases and J 5 bases, with 13 bases left between them. Looked up from germline, CDR1 is LNHDA and CDR2 is SQIVND (reference sequence). This CDR3 comprises 13 residues. This CDR3 is CASSASQGHEQYF. For the CDR3, the DNA is TGTGCCAGTAGTGCCTCACAGGGCCACGAGCAGTACTTC.

The chain combines TRBV7-8 with TRBJ1-3, with 8 bases matching TRBD1. The CDR3 is made up of 14 amino acids. CDR1 and CDR2 from the germline V gene are SGHVS and FQNEAQ. J gave up 2 bases and V 6 bases, and 3 bases lay outside the gene matches. The CDR3 is CASSLTGAGNTIYF. As DNA, the CDR3 is TGTGCCAGCAGTTTGACAGGGGCTGGAAACACCATATATTTT. The full variable domain, completed using reference TRBV7-8 and TRBJ1-3, is GAGVSQSPRYKVAKRGQDVALRCDPISGHVSLFWYQQALGQGPEFLTYFQNEAQLDKSGLPSDRFFAERPEGSVSTLKIQRTQQEDSAVYLCASSLTGAGNTIYFGEGSWLTVV.